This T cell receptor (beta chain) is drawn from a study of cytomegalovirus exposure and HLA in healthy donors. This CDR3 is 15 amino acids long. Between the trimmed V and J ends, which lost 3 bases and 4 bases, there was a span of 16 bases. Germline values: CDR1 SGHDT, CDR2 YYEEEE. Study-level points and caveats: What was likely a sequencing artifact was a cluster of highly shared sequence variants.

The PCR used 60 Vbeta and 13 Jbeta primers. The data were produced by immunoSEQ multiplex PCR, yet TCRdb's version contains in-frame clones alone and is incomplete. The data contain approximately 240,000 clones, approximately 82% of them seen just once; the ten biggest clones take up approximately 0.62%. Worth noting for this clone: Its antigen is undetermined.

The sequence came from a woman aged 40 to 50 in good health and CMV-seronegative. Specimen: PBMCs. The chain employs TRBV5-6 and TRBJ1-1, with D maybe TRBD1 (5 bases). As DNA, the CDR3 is TGTGCCAGCAGCTCACGGGGGGTAGTTATCACTGAAGCTTTCTTT. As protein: CASSSRGVVITEAFF.